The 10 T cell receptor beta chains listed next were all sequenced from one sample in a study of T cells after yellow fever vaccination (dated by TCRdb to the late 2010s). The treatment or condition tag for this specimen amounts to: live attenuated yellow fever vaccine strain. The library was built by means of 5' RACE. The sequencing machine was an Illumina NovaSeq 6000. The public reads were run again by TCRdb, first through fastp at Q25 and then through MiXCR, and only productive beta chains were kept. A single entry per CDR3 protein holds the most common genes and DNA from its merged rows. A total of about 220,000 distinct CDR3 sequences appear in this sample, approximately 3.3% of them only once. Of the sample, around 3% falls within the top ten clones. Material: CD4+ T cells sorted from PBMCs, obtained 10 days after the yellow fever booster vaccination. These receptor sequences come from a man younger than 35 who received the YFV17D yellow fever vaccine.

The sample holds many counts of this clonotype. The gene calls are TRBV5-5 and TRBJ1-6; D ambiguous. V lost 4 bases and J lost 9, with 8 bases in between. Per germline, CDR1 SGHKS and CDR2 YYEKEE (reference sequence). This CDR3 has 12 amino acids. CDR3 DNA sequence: TGTGCCAGCAGCAGGGAGATTTCACCCCTCCACTTT. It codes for CASSREISPLHF.

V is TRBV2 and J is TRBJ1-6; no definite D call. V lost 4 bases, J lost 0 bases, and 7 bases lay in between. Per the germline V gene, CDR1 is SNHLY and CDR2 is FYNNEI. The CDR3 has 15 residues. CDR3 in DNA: TGTGCCAGCAGTGGCCGTATCTCCTATAATTCACCCCTCCACTTT. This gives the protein CASSGRISYNSPLHF.

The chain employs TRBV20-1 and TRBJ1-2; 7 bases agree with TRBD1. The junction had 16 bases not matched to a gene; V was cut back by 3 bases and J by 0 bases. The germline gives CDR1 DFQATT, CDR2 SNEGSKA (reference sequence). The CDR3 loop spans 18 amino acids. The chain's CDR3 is CSASSPPGQKKANYGYTF. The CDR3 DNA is TGCAGTGCTAGTAGTCCGCCGGGACAGAAAAAAGCTAACTATGGCTACACCTTC.

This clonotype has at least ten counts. As DNA, the CDR3 is TGCGCCAGCAGCCAAGAATTAGGTATCAGATTTGGGGGTGGGCCCCAGCATTTT. It encodes CASSQELGIRFGGGPQHF. This chain links TRBV4-3 with TRBJ1-5; D is possibly TRBD1 (5 bases). The CDR3 length is 18 residues. CDR1 is LGHNA and CDR2 is YSLEER in the germline V gene. The V end lost 0 bases, the J end lost 9 bases, and 24 bases lay between the germline ends.

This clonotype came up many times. CDR3 in amino acids: CASSPGQGAPDTQYF. The CDR3 nucleotides read TGCGCCAGCAGCCCCGGACAGGGGGCACCAGATACGCAGTATTTT. The chain joins TRBV5-1 to TRBJ2-3, with 11 bases aligning to TRBD1. The germline gives CDR1 SGHRS, CDR2 YFSETQ. V lost 4 bases to trimming and J lost 4 bases; unmatched junction nucleotides: 5. The CDR3 covers 15 residues.

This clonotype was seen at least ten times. CDR3 nucleotide sequence: TGTGCCAGCAGCCAAGGGGCAGCTAATTACTACAATGAGCAGTTCTTC. Its protein is CASSQGAANYYNEQFF. The chain is built from TRBV4-2 and TRBJ2-1; D remains unclear. V lost 1 base to trimming and J lost 3 bases, with 13 bases between them. CDR3 size: 16 residues. Germline-derived CDR1 and CDR2 are LGHNA and YNFKEQ.

The CDR3 sequence: CASSLGTQGAEQYV. CDR3 bases: TGCGCCAGCAGCCTGGGGACTCAGGGGGCCGAGCAGTACGTC. The chain couples TRBV5-1 to TRBJ2-7; the match to TRBD1 covers 8 bases. CDR3 length equals 14 residues. The trim removed 4 bases at V and 6 bases at J, leaving 9 bases unmatched. Germline V CDR1 and CDR2: SGHRS, YFSETQ.

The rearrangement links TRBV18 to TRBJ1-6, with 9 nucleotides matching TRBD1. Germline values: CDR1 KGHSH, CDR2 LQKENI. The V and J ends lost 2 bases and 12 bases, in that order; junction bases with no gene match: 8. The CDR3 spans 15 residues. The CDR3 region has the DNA TGTGCCAGCTCACCAACCGGGACAGGGACTGTACCCCTCCACTTT. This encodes CASSPTGTGTVPLHF.

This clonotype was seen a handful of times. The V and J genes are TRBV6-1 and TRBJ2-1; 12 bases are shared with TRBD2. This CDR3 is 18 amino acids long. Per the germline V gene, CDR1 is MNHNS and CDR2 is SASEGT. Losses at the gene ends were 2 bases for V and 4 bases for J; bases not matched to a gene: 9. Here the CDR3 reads CASSERRLAGESYNEQFF. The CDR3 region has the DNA TGTGCCAGCAGTGAAAGGAGACTAGCGGGGGAATCGTACAATGAGCAGTTCTTC.

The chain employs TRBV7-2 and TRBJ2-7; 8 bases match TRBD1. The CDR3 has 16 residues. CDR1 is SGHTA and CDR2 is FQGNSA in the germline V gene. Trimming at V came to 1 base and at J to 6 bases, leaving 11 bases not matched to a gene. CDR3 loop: CASSLVGQGAAFEQYF. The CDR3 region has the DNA TGTGCCAGCAGCTTAGTAGGGCAGGGGGCTGCTTTCGAGCAGTACTTC.